The present T cell receptor (beta chain) was sequenced within a study of vaccination and CD4 T cells after COVID-19. Study observations and caveats: Rising from about 20 to 38, the median of SARS-CoV-2-reactive clonotypes did not change significantly. Spike mono-reactive clones accounted for 304 of the 307 vaccine-specific clones found in convalescent patients. Detection of a median around 86% of reactive clones in convalescent patients was confined to the period after vaccination.

This clonotype was observed a handful of times. Its antigen is as yet unknown. Germline V gene sequence: CDR1 DFQATT, CDR2 SNEGSKA (reference sequence). V lost 6 bases to trimming and J lost 5 bases; unmatched junction nucleotides: 13. The CDR3 covers 15 residues. Using its own MiXCR run on the PCR reads, TCRdb lists one record per CDR3 protein. This repertoire shows about 30,000 distinct CDR3 sequences, roughly 50% found once; its top ten account for 5.8%. Specified time point: late sampling 161 to 241 days after vaccination in a few convalescent patients. The TCR sequence derives from a human donor who had recovered from COVID-19. J is TRBJ2-7 and V is TRBV20-1; 10 bases align to TRBD2. The source was CD4+ T cells from blood, collected about 7 months after SARS-CoV-2 vaccination. The CDR3 DNA reads TGCAGTGCCGCAGGGGCTAGCGGGAGTCTCAACGAGCAGTACTTC. The encoded protein is CSAAGASGSLNEQYF.